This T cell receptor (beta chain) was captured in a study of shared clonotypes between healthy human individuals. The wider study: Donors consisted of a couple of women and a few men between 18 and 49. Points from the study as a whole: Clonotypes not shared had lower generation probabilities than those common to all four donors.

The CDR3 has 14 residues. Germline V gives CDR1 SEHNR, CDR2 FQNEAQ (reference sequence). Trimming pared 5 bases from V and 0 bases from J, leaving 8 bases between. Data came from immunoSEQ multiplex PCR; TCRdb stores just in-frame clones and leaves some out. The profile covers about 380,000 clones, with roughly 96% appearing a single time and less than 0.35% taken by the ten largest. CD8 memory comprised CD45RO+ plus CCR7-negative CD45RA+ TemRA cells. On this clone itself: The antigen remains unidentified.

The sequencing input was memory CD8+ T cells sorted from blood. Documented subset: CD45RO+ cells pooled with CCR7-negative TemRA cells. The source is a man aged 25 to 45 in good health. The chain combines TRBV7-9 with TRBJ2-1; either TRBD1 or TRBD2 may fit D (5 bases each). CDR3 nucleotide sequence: TGTGCCAGCAGCGGGACGAGCTCCTACAATGAGCAGTTCTTC. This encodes CASSGTSSYNEQFF.